These 6 T cell receptor beta chains share one sample of origin, sequenced in a study of blood T cell repertoires in COVID-19. Generated by immunoSEQ multiplex PCR, the TCRdb table keeps only in-frame clones and is missing some. Here the sample spans fewer than 300,000 clones, approximately 91% being singletons. Sample: peripheral blood. Receptors originate from a woman aged 25 to 39 with acute or convalescent COVID-19.

This clone was found a few times. This rearrangement joins TRBV6-2 or TRBV6-3 to TRBJ2-3, with 10 bases identical to TRBD2. This CDR3 spans 19 amino acids. V dropped 5 bases and J dropped 4; count of bases not matched to a gene: 18. CDR1 is MNHEY, CDR2 SVGEGT, per germline. CDR3 protein: CASSALRKILAGEADTQYF. DNA for the CDR3: TGTGCCAGCAGTGCGCTCCGTAAAATCCTAGCGGGAGAAGCAGATACGCAGTATTTT.

The chain recombines TRBV29-1 with TRBJ1-3; D not certain. Trimming stripped 1 base from V and 0 bases from J, with 7 bases between. The CDR3 consists of 14 residues. The germline V gene has CDR1 SQVTM and CDR2 ANQGSEA. CDR3 nucleotide sequence: TGCAGCGTTGAAGCACTTAGCTCTGGAAACACCATATATTTT. It specifies CSVEALSSGNTIYF.

Comments on this clone: An end of the junction does not agree with germline; a read error may underlie this. The chain carries TRBV7-7 and TRBJ2-1; D not resolved. CDR1 is SSHAT and CDR2 is FNYEAQ in the germline V gene (reference sequence). This CDR3 has 15 amino acids. CDR3 region: CASSLDRELYNEQFF. The DNA of the CDR3 is TGTGCTAGCAGCTTAGATAGAGAACTCTACAATGAGCAGTTCTTC. Using reference TRBV7-7 and TRBJ2-1 for the parts outside the CDR3, the full variable domain is GAGVSQSPRYKVTKRGQDVTLRCDPISSHATLYWYQQALGQGPEFLTYFNYEAQPDKSGLPSDRFSAERPEGSISTLTIQRTEQRDSAMYRCASSLDRELYNEQFFGPGTRLTVL.

The genes are TRBV19 and TRBJ2-7; 14 nucleotides line up with TRBD2. This CDR3 spans 14 amino acids. Trimming cost V 4 bases and J 10 bases; bases outside gene matches: 6. The V gene's germline CDR1 is LNHDA and CDR2 SQIVND (reference sequence). In DNA form, the CDR3 reads TGTGCCAGTAGTACAGGACTAGCGGGAGGTAATCAGTACTTC. As protein: CASSTGLAGGNQYF.

The chain combines TRBV6-4 with TRBJ2-3, with TRBD1 matching over 8 bases. The junction had 8 bases not matched to a gene; V was cut back by 5 bases and J by 1 base. The CDR3 runs 16 residues. Germline CDR1 and CDR2: MRHNA and SNTAGT. CDR3 DNA: TGTGCCAGCAGTCTTGGGACAGGAGGGGGCACAGATACGCAGTATTTT. It specifies CASSLGTGGGTDTQYF.

The gene calls are TRBV5-1 and TRBJ2-1, with TRBD2 matching 13 bases. The V and J ends lost 6 bases and 7 bases, in that order; junction bases with no gene match: 7. This CDR3 contains 15 residues. Germline-derived CDR1 and CDR2 are SGHRS and YFSETQ. The CDR3 sequence: CASTKGLAGPNEQFF. The CDR3 DNA sequence: TGCGCCAGCACAAAGGGACTAGCGGGGCCAAATGAGCAGTTCTTC.